This TCR beta chain was identified in a study of CXCR3-negative and CXCR3-positive naive CD8 T cells (dated by TCRdb to between 2018 and 2020). About the study as a whole: About 150 million TRB reads were obtained in total, roughly 1.5 +/- 0.3 million reads per library. Diversity and physicochemical repertoire analyses covered around 10 donors pooled from two independent experiments. The TRBV-TRBJ cluster analysis covered naive subsets from about 5 donors and memory cells from 3 donors.

This sample was sequenced with a NextSeq 550. The Human TCR Profiling Kit (MiLaboratory) was used to prepare UMI-labeled 5' RACE TRB cDNA libraries. The full amount of extracted RNA was used for cDNA synthesis, and the full amount of resulting cDNA was used for PCR amplification. Libraries were prepared in parallel with an identical number of PCR cycles. Regarding the original processing steps: With a requirement of at least two reads per UMI, MIGEC and MiXCR extracted about 57,000 +/- 9,900 unique UMI-labeled TRB cDNA molecules per library. An average of around 40,000 +/- 10,000 functional in-frame TRB CDR3 nucleotide clonotypes without stop codons was found per library. After each sample was downsampled to 5000 UMI-labeled TRB molecules, VDJtools was used to calculate diversity metrics such as normalized Shannon-Wiener and Chao1. Clonotype-size-weighted physicochemical properties of the central five CDR3 residues (interaction energy, strength, volume and Kidera factor 4) were computed in VDJtools. The reads were reprocessed in TCRdb, with one entry per CDR3 protein sequence and no accompanying DNA. TCRdb's processing, not the authors' own work, is the source of the V and J calls. The table held for this sample gives 150,000 to 170,000 distinct CDR3 sequences. The biggest ten clones account for 0.45% to 0.6% of the sample.

About this clonotype: Its antigen has not been determined.

For each CD8+ T cell subset, flow sorting was done in triplicate, and roughly 320,000 cells per subset went directly into RLT lysis buffer. To exclude memory contaminants, naive CD8+ T cells were stringently defined as CD45RO-CCR7+CD27+CD95-. Peripheral blood mononuclear cells were isolated from buffy coats by standard density gradient centrifugation. Naive CXCR3-negative and CXCR3-positive CD8+ T cells were flow-sorted using a FACSAria III. Total RNA was extracted from sorted cells with an RNeasy Mini Kit. What the work shows at the level of the full study, not this receptor alone: Similar TRBV-TRBJ usage was shown by naive CXCR3-negative and CXCR3-positive cells from the same donor, whereas distinct patterns were shown by memory cells. Freshly isolated PBMCs were used for most assays because CXCR3 expression went down partially after cryopreservation. Repertoire diversity was comparably high in both naive subsets but much lower in memory CD8+ T cells. Surface CD5, linked to self-reactivity in mice, was comparable between naive subsets; TCR interaction strength was therefore also inferred from TRB CDR3 physicochemical properties. TRB CDR3s from CXCR3-positive naive cells showed higher hydrophobicity (lower Kidera factor 4), lower energy, and higher strength and volume indices than CXCR3-negative naive cells.

The CDR3 measures 16 amino acids from cysteine to phenylalanine. No coding sequence is recorded. CDR1 SQVTM and CDR2 ANQGSEA are derived from the germline V gene. The source of this sequence is a human donor in good health. Some clones in this sample may be carry-over from other donors' samples. Sequenced: naive CXCR3+ CD8+ T cells from blood. What this sample's cell subset or site label stands for: CD45RO-CCR7+CD27+CD95- naive CD8+ T cells expressing CXCR3 (TNR3+). This chain joins TRBV29-1 to TRBJ2-2; TCRdb gives TRBD1 as the D gene, but with no DNA this cannot be confirmed. The CDR3 here reads CSVEGAGQGMAGELFF.